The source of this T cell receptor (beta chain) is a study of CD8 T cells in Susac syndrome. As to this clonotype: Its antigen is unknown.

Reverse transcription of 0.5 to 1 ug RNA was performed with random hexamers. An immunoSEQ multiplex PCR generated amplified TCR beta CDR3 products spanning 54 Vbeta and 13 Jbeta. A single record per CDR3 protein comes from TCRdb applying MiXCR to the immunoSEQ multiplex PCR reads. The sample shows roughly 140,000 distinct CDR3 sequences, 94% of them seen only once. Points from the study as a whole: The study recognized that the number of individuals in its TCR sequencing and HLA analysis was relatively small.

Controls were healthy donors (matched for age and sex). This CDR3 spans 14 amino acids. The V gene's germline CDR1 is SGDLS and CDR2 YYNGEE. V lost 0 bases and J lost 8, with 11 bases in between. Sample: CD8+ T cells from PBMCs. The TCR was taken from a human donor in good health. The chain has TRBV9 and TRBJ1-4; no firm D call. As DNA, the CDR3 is TGTGCCAGCAGCGTAGACAGCAGTCACGAAAAACTGTTTTTT. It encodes CASSVDSSHEKLFF.